The entry below gives a single TCR beta chain sequence along with its context. This specimen belongs to a study of T cells of healthy individuals. In TCRdb, the 5' RACE reads were re-called with MiXCR into one record per CDR3 protein. The sample lists more than 60,000 distinct CDR3 sequences, under 20% seen once, with approximately 4.8% in the top ten. Germline CDR1 reads GTSNPN; CDR2 reads SVGIG (reference sequence). The CDR3 is made up of 13 amino acids. V was shortened by 2 bases and J by 4 bases, with 11 bases between the two germline ends. The chain uses TRBV30 and TRBJ1-2; D gene ambiguous. This TCR was recovered from a human donor in good health. CDR3 bases: TGTGCCTGGAGTCTCGTCGCAGTCTATGGCTACACCTTC. Residues: CAWSLVAVYGYTF.